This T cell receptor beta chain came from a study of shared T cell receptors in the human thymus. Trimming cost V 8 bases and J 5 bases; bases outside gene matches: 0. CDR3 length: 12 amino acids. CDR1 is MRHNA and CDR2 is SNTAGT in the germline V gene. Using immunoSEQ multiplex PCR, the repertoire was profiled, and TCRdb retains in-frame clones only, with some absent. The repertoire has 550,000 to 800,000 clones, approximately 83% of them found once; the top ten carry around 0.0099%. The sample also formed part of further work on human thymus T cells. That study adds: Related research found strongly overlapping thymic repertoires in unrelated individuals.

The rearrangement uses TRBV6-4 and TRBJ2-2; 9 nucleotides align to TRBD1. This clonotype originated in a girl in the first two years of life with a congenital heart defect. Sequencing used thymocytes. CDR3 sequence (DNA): TGTGCCAGCGGGACAGGGACCGGGGAGCTGTTTTTT. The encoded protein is CASGTGTGELFF.